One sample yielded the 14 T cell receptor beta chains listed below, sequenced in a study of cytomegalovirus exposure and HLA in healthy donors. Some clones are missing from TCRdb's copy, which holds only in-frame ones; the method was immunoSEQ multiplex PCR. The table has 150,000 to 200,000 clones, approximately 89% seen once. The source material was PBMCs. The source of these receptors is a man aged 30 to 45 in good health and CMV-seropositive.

The CDR3 here is CASSSGTGGTMATGELFF. CDR3 bases: TGTGCCAGTAGCTCCGGGACAGGGGGAACAATGGCCACCGGGGAGCTGTTTTTT. This chain connects TRBV19 to TRBJ2-2, with 11 bases lining up with TRBD1. The CDR3 is 18 amino acids. The V gene end was trimmed by 6 bases and the J gene end by 4 bases; junction bases not matched to a gene: 13. Per the germline V gene, CDR1 is LNHDA and CDR2 is SQIVND (reference sequence).

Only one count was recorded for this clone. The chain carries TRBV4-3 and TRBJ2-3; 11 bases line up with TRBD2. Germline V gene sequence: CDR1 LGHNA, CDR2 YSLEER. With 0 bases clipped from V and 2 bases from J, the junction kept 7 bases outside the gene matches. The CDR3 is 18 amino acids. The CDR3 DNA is TGCGCCAGCAGCCAAGAGGTCCATAGCGGGGGGGCCACAGATACGCAGTATTTT. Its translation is CASSQEVHSGGATDTQYF.

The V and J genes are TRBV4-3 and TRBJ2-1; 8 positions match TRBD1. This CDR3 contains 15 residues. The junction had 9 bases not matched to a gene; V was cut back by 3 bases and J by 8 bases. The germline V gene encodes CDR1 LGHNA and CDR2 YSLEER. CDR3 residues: CASSQIQDRADEQFF. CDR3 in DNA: TGCGCCAGCAGCCAGATCCAGGACAGGGCCGATGAGCAGTTCTTC.

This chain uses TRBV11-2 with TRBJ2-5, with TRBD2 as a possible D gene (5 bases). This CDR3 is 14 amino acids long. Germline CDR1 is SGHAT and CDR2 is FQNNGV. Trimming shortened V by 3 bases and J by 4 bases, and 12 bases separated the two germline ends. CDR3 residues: CASSLAGMGETQYF. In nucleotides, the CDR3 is TGTGCCAGCAGCTTGGCCGGGATGGGAGAGACCCAGTACTTC.

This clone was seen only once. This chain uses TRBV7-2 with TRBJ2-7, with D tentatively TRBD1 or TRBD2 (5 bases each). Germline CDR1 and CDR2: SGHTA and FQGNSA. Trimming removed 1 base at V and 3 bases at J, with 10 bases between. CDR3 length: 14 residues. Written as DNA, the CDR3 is TGTGCCAGCAGCTTAGACGGGGCGTTCTACGAGCAGTACTTC. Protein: CASSLDGAFYEQYF.

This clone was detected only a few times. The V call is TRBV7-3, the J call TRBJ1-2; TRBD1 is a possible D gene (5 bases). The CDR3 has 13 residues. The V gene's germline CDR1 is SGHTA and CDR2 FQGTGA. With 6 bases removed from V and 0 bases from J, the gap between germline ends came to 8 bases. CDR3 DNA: TGTGCCAGCAGTCCGGGGCCTAACTATGGCTACACCTTC. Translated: CASSPGPNYGYTF.

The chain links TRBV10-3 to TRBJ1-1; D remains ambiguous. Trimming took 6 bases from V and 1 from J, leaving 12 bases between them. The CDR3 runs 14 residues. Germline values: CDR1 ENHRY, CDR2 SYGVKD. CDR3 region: CAIRPGGGNTEAFF. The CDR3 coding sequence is TGTGCCATCAGGCCCGGAGGCGGGAACACTGAAGCTTTCTTT.

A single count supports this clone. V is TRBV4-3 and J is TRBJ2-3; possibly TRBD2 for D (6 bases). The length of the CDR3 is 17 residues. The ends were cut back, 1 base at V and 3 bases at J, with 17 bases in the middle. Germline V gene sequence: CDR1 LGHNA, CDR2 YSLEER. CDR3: CASSQVGRGTSTDTQYF. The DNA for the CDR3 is TGCGCCAGCAGCCAAGTCGGGCGGGGAACTTCAACAGATACGCAGTATTTT.

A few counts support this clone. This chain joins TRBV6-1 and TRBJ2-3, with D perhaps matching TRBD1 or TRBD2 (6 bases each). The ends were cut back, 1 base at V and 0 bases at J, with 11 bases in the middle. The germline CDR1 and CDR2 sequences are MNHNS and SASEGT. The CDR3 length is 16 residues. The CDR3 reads CASSEVPGASTDTQYF. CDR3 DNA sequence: TGTGCCAGCAGTGAAGTACCGGGGGCGAGCACAGATACGCAGTATTTT.

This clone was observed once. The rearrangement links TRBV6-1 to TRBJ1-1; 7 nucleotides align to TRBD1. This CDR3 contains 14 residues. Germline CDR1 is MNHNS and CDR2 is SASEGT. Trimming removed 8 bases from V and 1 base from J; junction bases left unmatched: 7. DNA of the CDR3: TGTGCCAGCCTCCAGGCAGGGGGGAACACTGAAGCTTTCTTT. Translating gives CASLQAGGNTEAFF.

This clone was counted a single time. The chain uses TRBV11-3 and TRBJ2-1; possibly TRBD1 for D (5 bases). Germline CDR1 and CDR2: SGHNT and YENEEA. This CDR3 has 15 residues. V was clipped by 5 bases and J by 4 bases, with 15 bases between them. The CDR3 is CASSRRAGSYNEQFF. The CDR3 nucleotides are TGTGCCAGCAGCCGCAGGGCTGGCTCTTACAATGAGCAGTTCTTC.

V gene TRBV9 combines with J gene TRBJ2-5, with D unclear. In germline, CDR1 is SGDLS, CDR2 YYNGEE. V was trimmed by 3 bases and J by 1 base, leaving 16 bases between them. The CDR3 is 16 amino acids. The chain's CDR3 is CASSAPRQGPQETQYF. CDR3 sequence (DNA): TGTGCCAGCAGCGCTCCCCGCCAAGGGCCCCAAGAGACCCAGTACTTC.

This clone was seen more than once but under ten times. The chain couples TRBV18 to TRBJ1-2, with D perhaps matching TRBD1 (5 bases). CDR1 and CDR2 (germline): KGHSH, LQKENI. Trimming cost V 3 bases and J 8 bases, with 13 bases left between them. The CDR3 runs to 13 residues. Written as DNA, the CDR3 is TGTGCCAGCTCACCTCTAGGGGAGGAAGGCTACACCTTC. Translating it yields CASSPLGEEGYTF.

CDR3 region: CASPNQPQHF. CDR3 nucleotides: TGTGCTAGTCCAAATCAGCCCCAGCATTTT. The chain couples TRBV12-5 to TRBJ1-5, with D unclear. Germline V CDR1 and CDR2: LGHNT, FRNRAP. The CDR3 extends over 10 amino acids. V shed 8 bases and J shed 4 bases, with 3 bases lying between them.